This T cell receptor (beta chain) was identified in a study of CD8 T cells in Susac syndrome. Findings and caveats of the study: As the study acknowledged, the number of individuals who were part of its TCR sequencing and HLA analysis was relatively small. When the CD4+ T cell repertoires of patients with Susac syndrome were examined, they did not show any clonal expansion.

Reverse transcription used roughly 0.45 to 1 ug RNA and random hexamers. From the immunoSEQ multiplex PCR reads, TCRdb called clonotypes with MiXCR, one entry per CDR3 protein. The table shows about 180,000 distinct CDR3 sequences, with 94% occurring only once. Germline values: CDR1 MGHDK, CDR2 SYGVNS. The ends were cut back, 1 base at V and 5 bases at J, with 11 bases in the middle. CDR3 size: 14 residues. Concerning this clonotype itself: The antigen is undetermined.

The genes are TRBV25-1 and TRBJ1-1; D perhaps matches TRBD1 (5 bases). What was sequenced was CD4+ T cells from PBMCs. This TCR derives from a human donor with Susac syndrome. CDR3 nucleotides: TGTGCCAGCAGTGAATCGAGGGGTGGGACTGAAGCTTTCTTT. Its protein product is CASSESRGGTEAFF.